The rows below give T cell receptor beta chains drawn from one sample of a study of cytomegalovirus exposure and HLA in healthy donors. The method was immunoSEQ multiplex PCR; TCRdb's version includes in-frame clones alone and lacks a portion of them. Of tens of thousands of clones listed, approximately 94% are singletons. Sequencing was performed on PBMCs. The source of these receptors is a young man in good health and CMV-seropositive. Both conserved end residues are part of each CDR3. A D gene is named only where the DNA matches it firmly. Only some rows state a clone size, as once, few, many or a class for expanded clones.

J: TRBJ2-2
D: NA
V: TRBV12-5
size: NA
CDR3: CASGLGPPSGELFF
DNA: TGTGCTAGTGGTTTGGGGCCCCCCAGCGGGGAGCTGTTTTTT

J: TRBJ2-3
D: NA
V: TRBV13
size: NA
CDR3: CASSLGTGVLDTQYF
DNA: TGTGCCAGCAGCTTAGGTACCGGAGTTTTAGATACGCAGTATTTT

J: TRBJ2-3
D: TRBD2
V: TRBV5-1
size: NA
CDR3: CASSLSGGAADTQYF
DNA: TGCGCCAGCAGCCTCAGCGGGGGGGCCGCAGATACGCAGTATTTT

J: TRBJ1-1
D: NA
V: TRBV5-5
size: NA
CDR3: CASSLTGGGTEAFF
DNA: TGTGCCAGCAGCCTGACAGGCGGGGGGACTGAAGCTTTCTTT

J: TRBJ2-5
D: NA
V: TRBV28
size: NA
CDR3: CASSARGQETQYF
DNA: TGTGCCAGCAGTGCCAGGGGCCAAGAGACCCAGTACTTC

J: TRBJ1-2
D: TRBD1
V: TRBV6-4
size: NA
CDR3: CASSDSGQGAGGYTF
DNA: TGTGCCAGCAGTGACTCGGGACAGGGGGCAGGCGGCTACACCTTC

J: TRBJ2-7
D: TRBD2
V: TRBV28
size: NA
CDR3: CASSFLAGSYEQYF
DNA: TGTGCCAGCAGTTTTCTAGCGGGCTCCTACGAGCAGTACTTC

J: TRBJ2-3
D: TRBD2
V: TRBV5-1
size: NA
CDR3: CASSFLAGSTDTQYF
DNA: TGCGCCAGCAGCTTCCTAGCGGGGAGCACAGATACGCAGTATTTT

J: TRBJ2-7
D: TRBD2
V: TRBV27
size: NA
CDR3: CASSLRLADSYEQYF
DNA: TGTGCCAGCAGTCTTAGACTAGCGGACTCCTACGAGCAGTACTTC

J: TRBJ1-4
D: TRBD1
V: TRBV5-1
size: NA
CDR3: CASSGQGAPNEKLFF
DNA: TGCGCCAGCAGCGGACAGGGGGCACCTAATGAAAAACTGTTTTTT

J: TRBJ2-2
D: NA
V: TRBV11-3
size: once
CDR3: CASSSVRQAGELFF
DNA: TGTGCCAGCAGCTCCGTCAGACAGGCCGGGGAGCTGTTTTTT

J: TRBJ2-7
D: NA
V: TRBV29-1
size: NA
CDR3: CSVVQGGYEQYF
DNA: TGCAGCGTTGTGCAGGGTGGCTACGAGCAGTACTTC

J: TRBJ1-3
D: NA
V: TRBV2
size: NA
CDR3: CASSSTGRSGNTIYF
DNA: TGTGCCAGCAGTTCTACAGGGCGGTCTGGAAACACCATATATTTT

J: TRBJ1-2
D: TRBD1
V: TRBV6-6
size: NA
CDR3: CASSRTGNYGYTF
DNA: TGTGCCAGCAGTCGGACAGGGAACTATGGCTACACCTTC

J: TRBJ2-7
D: NA
V: TRBV27
size: NA
CDR3: CASSGAAYEQYF
DNA: TGTGCCAGCAGTGGGGCGGCCTACGAGCAGTACTTC

J: TRBJ2-7
D: TRBD1
V: TRBV10-3
size: NA
CDR3: CAISEGTGGEQYF
DNA: TGTGCCATCAGTGAAGGGACAGGGGGCGAGCAGTACTTC